A selection of T cell receptor beta chains follows, all from one sample in a study of cytomegalovirus exposure and HLA in healthy donors. Here immunoSEQ multiplex PCR was the method, and the copy in TCRdb shows in-frame clones only, minus some. Altogether roughly 130,000 clones are present, about 70% being singletons, with the ten largest covering less than 2.5%. Sequences were obtained from PBMCs. All receptors derive from a woman between 35 and 50 years old in good health and CMV-seropositive. The CDR3 runs from the conserved cysteine through the conserved F or W. Each record gives: CDR3 DNA, CDR3 protein, V gene, D gene, J gene, clone size. A D gene is named only where the DNA matches it firmly. Expanded clones are given a class, and other clones once, few, many or no size at all.

cdr3_nt: TGCGCCAGCAGCCAGGGGGACGGGGGATATACGCAGTATTTT
cdr3_aa: CASSQGDGGYTQYF
v_call: TRBV4-3
d_call: .
j_call: TRBJ2-3
clone_size: .

cdr3_nt: TGTGCCAGCAGCTTGTCAGGGGGCTCTTCACCCCTCCACTTT
cdr3_aa: CASSLSGGSSPLHF
v_call: TRBV7-3
d_call: TRBD1
j_call: TRBJ1-6
clone_size: .

cdr3_nt: TGTGCCAGTAGTATAGGGACAGGGGTACTGGGGGCCAACGTCCTGACTTTC
cdr3_aa: CASSIGTGVLGANVLTF
v_call: TRBV19
d_call: TRBD1
j_call: TRBJ2-6
clone_size: .

cdr3_nt: TGTGCCACGAGAGGGAGAGAAGAGACCCAGTACTTC
cdr3_aa: CATRGREETQYF
v_call: TRBV2
d_call: .
j_call: TRBJ2-5
clone_size: .

cdr3_nt: TGTGCCAGCAGCGTTGGGGGGGGCGTGGGCGGCTACACCTTC
cdr3_aa: CASSVGGGVGGYTF
v_call: TRBV6-5
d_call: .
j_call: TRBJ1-2
clone_size: few

cdr3_nt: TGTGCCAGCAGCCCCGGGAGGTCCTCCTACGAGCAGTACTTC
cdr3_aa: CASSPGRSSYEQYF
v_call: TRBV7-2
d_call: TRBD2
j_call: TRBJ2-7
clone_size: .

cdr3_nt: TGTGCCAGCACCCAGGACAGTGAAGCTTTCTTT
cdr3_aa: CASTQDSEAFF
v_call: TRBV25-1
d_call: .
j_call: TRBJ1-1
clone_size: few

cdr3_nt: TGTGCCTGGAGTGTATTCGGGAGGGTGGGAGAGACCCAGTACTTC
cdr3_aa: CAWSVFGRVGETQYF
v_call: TRBV30
d_call: TRBD2
j_call: TRBJ2-5
clone_size: .

cdr3_nt: TGTGCCAGCAGGACCGCAGGTTTCACTAATGAAAAACTGTTTTTT
cdr3_aa: CASRTAGFTNEKLFF
v_call: TRBV28
d_call: .
j_call: TRBJ1-4
clone_size: .

cdr3_nt: TGTGCCAGCTCCTCCGGGATGGCGGGGGGGCTGAATGAGCAGTTCTTC
cdr3_aa: CASSSGMAGGLNEQFF
v_call: TRBV18
d_call: TRBD2
j_call: TRBJ2-1
clone_size: .

cdr3_nt: TGTGCCAGCAGTGGAAAAGGATGGACTCCTGGATTCTCCTTC
cdr3_aa: CASSGKGWTPGFSF
v_call: TRBV6-5
d_call: .
j_call: TRBJ1-2
clone_size: .

cdr3_nt: TGTGCCAGCAGCTTTGGGGGGTCGGATGAGCAGTTCTTC
cdr3_aa: CASSFGGSDEQFF
v_call: TRBV5-4
d_call: .
j_call: TRBJ2-1
clone_size: few

cdr3_nt: TGCGCCAGCAGCTTGGTGGGACAGACAAGGGGAAAATCACCCCTCCACTTT
cdr3_aa: CASSLVGQTRGKSPLHF
v_call: TRBV5-1
d_call: TRBD1
j_call: TRBJ1-6
clone_size: .

cdr3_nt: TGTGCCAGTAGTATACTAAGTGGCGGCCAAGCTTTCTTT
cdr3_aa: CASSILSGGQAFF
v_call: TRBV19
d_call: .
j_call: TRBJ1-1
clone_size: .

cdr3_nt: TGTGCCAGCAGCCGTGGGACAGGAAATGAAAAACTGTTTTTT
cdr3_aa: CASSRGTGNEKLFF
v_call: TRBV5-4
d_call: TRBD1
j_call: TRBJ1-4
clone_size: few

cdr3_nt: TGTGCCAGCAGTGGACTACAGTACGAGCAGTACTTC
cdr3_aa: CASSGLQYEQYF
v_call: TRBV6-1
d_call: .
j_call: TRBJ2-7
clone_size: .

cdr3_nt: TGTGCCAGCAGCAACTCCCGGGGGACTGAAGCTTTCTTT
cdr3_aa: CASSNSRGTEAFF
v_call: TRBV7-8
d_call: .
j_call: TRBJ1-1
clone_size: many

cdr3_nt: TGTGCCAGCACCCGTGCGGGGGGACTAGCGGGGAAAAACATTCAGTACTTC
cdr3_aa: CASTRAGGLAGKNIQYF
v_call: TRBV7-2
d_call: TRBD2
j_call: TRBJ2-4
clone_size: .

cdr3_nt: TGCGCCAGCAGCTCTGGGACAGGCAATCAGCCCCAGCATTTT
cdr3_aa: CASSSGTGNQPQHF
v_call: TRBV5-1
d_call: TRBD1
j_call: TRBJ1-5
clone_size: .

cdr3_nt: TGTGCCAGCAGTCCACGGGGTAAGGGCAATCAGCCCCAGCATTTT
cdr3_aa: CASSPRGKGNQPQHF
v_call: TRBV28
d_call: .
j_call: TRBJ1-5
clone_size: .

cdr3_nt: TGTGCCTGGAGTCGGACTGGTAGCGGGTGGGGTCTAGAGACCCAGTACTTC
cdr3_aa: CAWSRTGSGWGLETQYF
v_call: TRBV30
d_call: TRBD2
j_call: TRBJ2-5
clone_size: .

cdr3_nt: TGTGCCAGCAGTGACCCGGGACAGGGGACTGGAAACACCATATATTTT
cdr3_aa: CASSDPGQGTGNTIYF
v_call: TRBV6-1
d_call: TRBD1
j_call: TRBJ1-3
clone_size: few

cdr3_nt: TGTGCCAGCAGCCTACCGGGACAGAGCACAGATACGCAGTATTTT
cdr3_aa: CASSLPGQSTDTQYF
v_call: TRBV28
d_call: TRBD1
j_call: TRBJ2-3
clone_size: .

cdr3_nt: TGTGCCTGGAATCTCGGACTAGCGGGGGCCCAAGAGACCCAGTACTTC
cdr3_aa: CAWNLGLAGAQETQYF
v_call: TRBV30
d_call: TRBD2
j_call: TRBJ2-5
clone_size: .

cdr3_nt: TGCGCCAGCTCCACCGACAGCAACACTGAAGCTTTCTTT
cdr3_aa: CASSTDSNTEAFF
v_call: TRBV5-1
d_call: .
j_call: TRBJ1-1
clone_size: .

cdr3_nt: TGTGCCAGCAGTTCCGGACAGGCGCTCCAACCCGTCCTGACTTTC
cdr3_aa: CASSSGQALQPVLTF
v_call: TRBV5-4
d_call: TRBD1
j_call: TRBJ2-6
clone_size: .

cdr3_nt: TGTGCCAGCAGCTTGCGCGGGGTAAATCAGCCCCAGCATTTT
cdr3_aa: CASSLRGVNQPQHF
v_call: TRBV5-6
d_call: .
j_call: TRBJ1-5
clone_size: .

cdr3_nt: TGTGCCAGCAGCTTGTGGAGCGGGGGGGCAGTGGTGCAGTACTTC
cdr3_aa: CASSLWSGGAVVQYF
v_call: TRBV7-2
d_call: TRBD2
j_call: TRBJ2-7
clone_size: .

cdr3_nt: TGTGCCAGTAGTATCCTCCTAGTGGATACGCAGTATTTT
cdr3_aa: CASSILLVDTQYF
v_call: TRBV19
d_call: .
j_call: TRBJ2-3
clone_size: .

cdr3_nt: TGTGCCAGCTCATCGACAGAGATTCCCTACGAGCAGTACTTC
cdr3_aa: CASSSTEIPYEQYF
v_call: TRBV18
d_call: .
j_call: TRBJ2-7
clone_size: .

cdr3_nt: TGTGCCAGCAGCTTGGGACTAGCGGGAGGCCGGGAGGAGCAGTACTTC
cdr3_aa: CASSLGLAGGREEQYF
v_call: TRBV7-2
d_call: TRBD2
j_call: TRBJ2-7
clone_size: .

cdr3_nt: TGTGCCAGCAGTACCCACACCTCACGGGATGAAAAACTGTTTTTT
cdr3_aa: CASSTHTSRDEKLFF
v_call: TRBV6-6
d_call: .
j_call: TRBJ1-4
clone_size: .

cdr3_nt: TGCGCCAGCAGCCAAGATGGAGGGGCAGGGGGCGGGATAAGGGGCGAAAAACTGTTTTTT
cdr3_aa: CASSQDGGAGGGIRGEKLFF
v_call: TRBV4-1
d_call: TRBD1
j_call: TRBJ1-4
clone_size: .

cdr3_nt: TGCAGCGGCTCCGGGACAGGGGTTGGGGGGGGATTGAACACTGAAGCTTTCTTT
cdr3_aa: CSGSGTGVGGGLNTEAFF
v_call: TRBV29-1
d_call: TRBD1
j_call: TRBJ1-1
clone_size: .

cdr3_nt: TGTGCCAGTAGTATCCAGGCCCCCCTCCAAGAGACCCAGTACTTC
cdr3_aa: CASSIQAPLQETQYF
v_call: TRBV19
d_call: .
j_call: TRBJ2-5
clone_size: .

cdr3_nt: TGTGCCAGCAGCTTGGTGGCCGAGAACACCGGGGAGCTGTTTTTT
cdr3_aa: CASSLVAENTGELFF
v_call: TRBV5-5
d_call: .
j_call: TRBJ2-2
clone_size: .

cdr3_nt: TGTGCCAGCAGCCCGGGAGGTGAGGCTGAAGCTTTCTTT
cdr3_aa: CASSPGGEAEAFF
v_call: TRBV7-3
d_call: .
j_call: TRBJ1-1
clone_size: .

cdr3_nt: TGTGCCACCTCCAAGGCTAGCGGGAGGGGCAATGAGCAGTTCTTC
cdr3_aa: CATSKASGRGNEQFF
v_call: TRBV28
d_call: TRBD2
j_call: TRBJ2-1
clone_size: .

cdr3_nt: TGTGCCAGCAGTGACCGTGACAGGGGCTCCCGCACAGATACGCAGTATTTT
cdr3_aa: CASSDRDRGSRTDTQYF
v_call: TRBV6-1
d_call: TRBD1
j_call: TRBJ2-3
clone_size: .